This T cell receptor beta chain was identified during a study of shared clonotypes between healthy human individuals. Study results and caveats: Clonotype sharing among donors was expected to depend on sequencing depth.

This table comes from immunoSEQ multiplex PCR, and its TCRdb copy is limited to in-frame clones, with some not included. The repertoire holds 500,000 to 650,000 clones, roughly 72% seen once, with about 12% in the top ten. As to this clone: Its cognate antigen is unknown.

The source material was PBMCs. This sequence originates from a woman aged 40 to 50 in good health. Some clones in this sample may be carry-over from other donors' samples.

The CDR3 loop is CASSLGTVGPQHF. The CDR3 DNA reads TGTGCCAGCAGTTTAGGGACGGTGGGGCCCCAGCATTTT. The chain couples TRBV6-5 to TRBJ1-5; a weak D match, TRBD1 (5 bases). CDR3 length: 13 amino acids. The V gene's germline CDR1 is MNHEY and CDR2 SVGAGI. Trimming stripped 4 bases from V and 9 bases from J, with 13 bases between.